The rows below give T cell receptor beta chains drawn from one sample of a study of shared clonotypes between healthy human individuals. TCRdb's copy holds only in-frame clones and misses some; the assay was immunoSEQ multiplex PCR. Counted here are about 2,100,000 clones, more than 85% occurring once; the ten biggest clones make up 1.5% to 2%. Sequencing was carried out using naive CD8+ T cells from PBMCs. These receptors came from a man aged 18 to 29 in good health. Some clones in this sample may be carry-over from other donors' samples. The CDR3 runs from the conserved cysteine through the conserved F or W. The order of the fields is CDR3 DNA, CDR3 protein, clone size, V gene, J gene, D gene. The D gene is left open where the match is weak. Where a row states a size, it is once, few, many or the class of an expanded clone; other rows omit it.

CDR3 DNA: TGTGCCAGCTCACCATCCCCATTGGGTTCCGAATTTAATGAGCAGTTCTTC
CDR3 protein: CASSPSPLGSEFNEQFF
clone size: NA
V gene: TRBV18
J gene: TRBJ2-1
D gene: NA

CDR3 DNA: TGTGCCAGCAGTTTATCTCTGGACAGTCAAGAGACCCAGTACTTC
CDR3 protein: CASSLSLDSQETQYF
clone size: once
V gene: TRBV27
J gene: TRBJ2-5
D gene: NA

CDR3 DNA: TGTGCCAGCAGCTCCGGACTAGCGGGAGGGGCCTACGAGCAGTACTTC
CDR3 protein: CASSSGLAGGAYEQYF
clone size: NA
V gene: TRBV5-6
J gene: TRBJ2-7
D gene: TRBD2

CDR3 DNA: TGTGCCAGCAGCCAGGCCGGCTTGAGCGGGCCCCGGCGTGAGCAGTTCTTC
CDR3 protein: CASSQAGLSGPRREQFF
clone size: NA
V gene: TRBV4-2
J gene: TRBJ2-1
D gene: NA

CDR3 DNA: TGCGCCAGCAGCCAAGACAGCTTCACTGAAGCTTTCTTT
CDR3 protein: CASSQDSFTEAFF
clone size: few
V gene: TRBV4-3
J gene: TRBJ1-1
D gene: NA

CDR3 DNA: TGTGCCAGCAGCCCTAGGGACGGACAAAACATTCAGTACTTC
CDR3 protein: CASSPRDGQNIQYF
clone size: NA
V gene: TRBV11-3
J gene: TRBJ2-4
D gene: NA

CDR3 DNA: TGTGCCAGCAGTGATTACAACGGTTCACCCCTCCACTTT
CDR3 protein: CASSDYNGSPLHF
clone size: NA
V gene: TRBV6-1
J gene: TRBJ1-6
D gene: NA

CDR3 DNA: TGTGCCAGCAGCTTAGACGCTGAGGAGACCCAGTACTTC
CDR3 protein: CASSLDAEETQYF
clone size: NA
V gene: TRBV7-2
J gene: TRBJ2-5
D gene: NA

CDR3 DNA: TGTGCCAGCAGTTTAATAGCCGGGACAAAGATGACCCGTGAGGAGCTGTTTTTT
CDR3 protein: CASSLIAGTKMTREELFF
clone size: NA
V gene: TRBV27
J gene: TRBJ2-2
D gene: NA

CDR3 DNA: TGTGCCAGCAGTTTAGCGGGCACCCCAAAGGGGCGCTTCTATGGCTACACCTTC
CDR3 protein: CASSLAGTPKGRFYGYTF
clone size: NA
V gene: TRBV27
J gene: TRBJ1-2
D gene: NA

CDR3 DNA: TGTGCCAGCACGACCGGGACAGGGATTGAGCAGTTCTTC
CDR3 protein: CASTTGTGIEQFF
clone size: NA
V gene: TRBV7-9
J gene: TRBJ2-1
D gene: TRBD1

CDR3 DNA: TGTGCCAGCAGTTTATCTCCATTACTCGAAAAACTGTTTTTT
CDR3 protein: CASSLSPLLEKLFF
clone size: NA
V gene: TRBV27
J gene: TRBJ1-4
D gene: NA

CDR3 DNA: TGTGCCAGCAGACCGGGACTGGCGTCTCGGAACGAGCAGTACTTC
CDR3 protein: CASRPGLASRNEQYF
clone size: NA
V gene: TRBV28
J gene: TRBJ2-7
D gene: NA

CDR3 DNA: TGTGCCAGCAGCGATGGGGGAGCGAGAATCACCGGGGAGCTGTTTTTT
CDR3 protein: CASSDGGARITGELFF
clone size: NA
V gene: TRBV7-3
J gene: TRBJ2-2
D gene: NA

CDR3 DNA: TGTGCCAGCAGCCTACAGGTTTACGAGCAGTACTTC
CDR3 protein: CASSLQVYEQYF
clone size: NA
V gene: TRBV6-6
J gene: TRBJ2-7
D gene: NA

CDR3 DNA: TGTGCCAGCAGGGGGACAGCGAAGGAGCAGCCCCAGCATTTT
CDR3 protein: CASRGTAKEQPQHF
clone size: NA
V gene: TRBV6-1
J gene: TRBJ1-5
D gene: TRBD1

CDR3 DNA: TGTGCCAGCAGTCACCGGGACAGCGGTAATCAGCCCCAGCATTTT
CDR3 protein: CASSHRDSGNQPQHF
clone size: NA
V gene: TRBV28
J gene: TRBJ1-5
D gene: TRBD1

CDR3 DNA: TGCGCCAGCAGCCAAGTTGGGCTCTCCTACGAGCAGTACTTC
CDR3 protein: CASSQVGLSYEQYF
clone size: NA
V gene: TRBV4-1
J gene: TRBJ2-7
D gene: NA

CDR3 DNA: TGCGCCAGCAGGAGTACCGGGACAGTATCTGGAAACACCATATATTTT
CDR3 protein: CASRSTGTVSGNTIYF
clone size: NA
V gene: TRBV4-1
J gene: TRBJ1-3
D gene: TRBD1

CDR3 DNA: TGTGCCAGCTCTAGAGCCAGGGGTGGAGAAAAACTGTTTTTT
CDR3 protein: CASSRARGGEKLFF
clone size: NA
V gene: TRBV28
J gene: TRBJ1-4
D gene: NA

CDR3 DNA: TGTGCCAGCAGCGAGTATGCGAGCTTGAATGAGCAGTTCTTC
CDR3 protein: CASSEYASLNEQFF
clone size: once
V gene: TRBV9
J gene: TRBJ2-1
D gene: NA

CDR3 DNA: TGTGCCAGCAGATCGGACAGGGGGAAATTGAATGAGCAGTTCTTC
CDR3 protein: CASRSDRGKLNEQFF
clone size: NA
V gene: TRBV5-4
J gene: TRBJ2-1
D gene: TRBD1

CDR3 DNA: TGCGCCAGCAGCTTGGCCCAAGGAAGGGGACACACTGAAGCTTTCTTT
CDR3 protein: CASSLAQGRGHTEAFF
clone size: NA
V gene: TRBV5-1
J gene: TRBJ1-1
D gene: NA

CDR3 DNA: TGTGCCTGGAGTGGGGGATCTTGGGAGCAGTACTTC
CDR3 protein: CAWSGGSWEQYF
clone size: NA
V gene: TRBV30
J gene: TRBJ2-7
D gene: NA

CDR3 DNA: TGTGCCATCAGGGAAGTTAACGGGGAGCTGTTTTTT
CDR3 protein: CAIREVNGELFF
clone size: NA
V gene: TRBV10-3
J gene: TRBJ2-2
D gene: NA

CDR3 DNA: TGTGCCAGCAGCCAACCTTTTCAGCAAGGGTATGGTACCGGGGAGCTGTTTTTT
CDR3 protein: CASSQPFQQGYGTGELFF
clone size: NA
V gene: TRBV4-2
J gene: TRBJ2-2
D gene: NA

CDR3 DNA: TGTGCCAGCAGCCCCAGGGACAGATCCTACGAGCAGTACTTC
CDR3 protein: CASSPRDRSYEQYF
clone size: NA
V gene: TRBV11-2
J gene: TRBJ2-7
D gene: TRBD1

CDR3 DNA: TGTGCCAGCAGCTTAGCCCACAGGGGCCCTAGCACAGATACGCAGTATTTT
CDR3 protein: CASSLAHRGPSTDTQYF
clone size: NA
V gene: TRBV7-2
J gene: TRBJ2-3
D gene: TRBD1

CDR3 DNA: TGTGCCAGCAGCCCGCCTGGGTCGTCAAACACCATATATTTT
CDR3 protein: CASSPPGSSNTIYF
clone size: NA
V gene: TRBV7-9
J gene: TRBJ1-3
D gene: NA

CDR3 DNA: TGTGCCAGTCGGGGACAGGGAACCTACGAGCAGTACTTC
CDR3 protein: CASRGQGTYEQYF
clone size: once
V gene: TRBV19
J gene: TRBJ2-7
D gene: TRBD1

CDR3 DNA: TGTGCCAGCAGTTTGCGGGCCCTGAACACTGAAGCTTTCTTT
CDR3 protein: CASSLRALNTEAFF
clone size: NA
V gene: TRBV27
J gene: TRBJ1-1
D gene: NA

CDR3 DNA: TGTGCCAGCAGTCCTACTATCTACAATGAGCAGTTCTTC
CDR3 protein: CASSPTIYNEQFF
clone size: NA
V gene: TRBV6-5
J gene: TRBJ2-1
D gene: NA

CDR3 DNA: TGTGCCAGCAGTTTTCTTGCGGGGGACTTCCGCACAGATACGCAGTATTTT
CDR3 protein: CASSFLAGDFRTDTQYF
clone size: NA
V gene: TRBV28
J gene: TRBJ2-3
D gene: TRBD2

CDR3 DNA: TGTGCCAGCTCTCCCGGTGTGGCCAAAAACATTCAGTACTTC
CDR3 protein: CASSPGVAKNIQYF
clone size: NA
V gene: TRBV28
J gene: TRBJ2-4
D gene: NA

CDR3 DNA: TGCGCCAGCAGCTCTTTCACCCCGACAGGGTCCTACGAGCAGTACTTC
CDR3 protein: CASSSFTPTGSYEQYF
clone size: NA
V gene: TRBV5-1
J gene: TRBJ2-7
D gene: TRBD1

CDR3 DNA: TGTGCCAGCAGTCCTCAGATCCGGGACGGCCCTCCAGAAGCTTTCTTT
CDR3 protein: CASSPQIRDGPPEAFF
clone size: NA
V gene: TRBV27
J gene: TRBJ1-1
D gene: NA

CDR3 DNA: TGTGCCATCAGTGTGGGGGATACTCACACTGAAGCTTTCTTT
CDR3 protein: CAISVGDTHTEAFF
clone size: few
V gene: TRBV10-3
J gene: TRBJ1-1
D gene: NA

CDR3 DNA: TGTGCCAGCGGGGGGCTAAGCTCCTACGAGCAGTACTTC
CDR3 protein: CASGGLSSYEQYF
clone size: NA
V gene: TRBV27
J gene: TRBJ2-7
D gene: NA

CDR3 DNA: TGTGCCAGCAGCTTATCGACAGGGGTGAATGAGCAGTTCTTC
CDR3 protein: CASSLSTGVNEQFF
clone size: NA
V gene: TRBV7-9
J gene: TRBJ2-1
D gene: TRBD1

CDR3 DNA: TGTGCCAGCAGCTTCAGTAAAAACACTGAAGCTTTCTTT
CDR3 protein: CASSFSKNTEAFF
clone size: NA
V gene: TRBV11-3
J gene: TRBJ1-1
D gene: NA

CDR3 DNA: TGTGCCAGCACCCTTGGACTCCTCTTCTCCTACGAGCAGTACTTC
CDR3 protein: CASTLGLLFSYEQYF
clone size: NA
V gene: TRBV7-8
J gene: TRBJ2-7
D gene: NA

CDR3 DNA: TGTGCCAGCAGTTTCGGATTGGCGGAGTTCCAAGAGACCCAGTACTTC
CDR3 protein: CASSFGLAEFQETQYF
clone size: NA
V gene: TRBV28
J gene: TRBJ2-5
D gene: NA

CDR3 DNA: TGTGCCAGCAGCTTAGGAGTAGCGGGAGGTTCCAATGAGCAGTTCTTC
CDR3 protein: CASSLGVAGGSNEQFF
clone size: once
V gene: TRBV11-2
J gene: TRBJ2-1
D gene: TRBD2

CDR3 DNA: TGTGCCAGTGCCATGAGGAGGGTTGGTCAGCCCCAGCATTTT
CDR3 protein: CASAMRRVGQPQHF
clone size: NA
V gene: TRBV19
J gene: TRBJ1-5
D gene: NA

CDR3 DNA: TGTGCCAGCGTTTCTTGGGGCCGTGGCCCAGATACGCAGTATTTT
CDR3 protein: CASVSWGRGPDTQYF
clone size: NA
V gene: TRBV7-9
J gene: TRBJ2-3
D gene: NA

CDR3 DNA: TGTGCCAGCAGTGACCGGAGCGGGAGAGTGAGCAATGAGCAGTTCTTC
CDR3 protein: CASSDRSGRVSNEQFF
clone size: NA
V gene: TRBV6-4
J gene: TRBJ2-1
D gene: TRBD2

CDR3 DNA: TGTGCCAGCAGCTTCCCGGGACAGGGGCGGTATGGCTACACCTTC
CDR3 protein: CASSFPGQGRYGYTF
clone size: NA
V gene: TRBV5-6
J gene: TRBJ1-2
D gene: TRBD1

CDR3 DNA: TGTGCCAGCAGCCAACCCCGCGCGAGCGGGGAGCTGTTTTTT
CDR3 protein: CASSQPRASGELFF
clone size: NA
V gene: TRBV4-2
J gene: TRBJ2-2
D gene: NA

CDR3 DNA: TGTGCCAGCAGCGGAGGACTAGCGGATCAAGATACGCAGTATTTT
CDR3 protein: CASSGGLADQDTQYF
clone size: NA
V gene: TRBV9
J gene: TRBJ2-3
D gene: TRBD2

CDR3 DNA: TGTGCCAGCAGCGTTAGGAGGGACACTAATGAAAAACTGTTTTTT
CDR3 protein: CASSVRRDTNEKLFF
clone size: NA
V gene: TRBV11-2
J gene: TRBJ1-4
D gene: NA